Shown below are 14 T cell receptor beta chains from a single sample sequenced in a study of neurological immune-mediated disorders. TCRdb re-analysed the 5' RACE reads in MiXCR, keeping a single row per CDR3 protein. The sample shows roughly 70,000 distinct CDR3 sequences, around 5% of them seen only once. The sample taken for sequencing was PBMCs. The source is an older woman with multiple sclerosis.

This clonotype has a count of ten or more. The chain couples TRBV15 to TRBJ2-1; unclear D gene. Germline CDR1 is LNHNV and CDR2 is YYDKDF (reference sequence). V lost 5 bases and J 0 bases, leaving 5 bases between the germline ends. This CDR3 region has 13 residues. The CDR3 DNA follows: TGTGCCACCAGCCTGAGCTCCTACAATGAGCAGTTCTTC. Protein product: CATSLSSYNEQFF.

Ten or more counts support this clonotype. The J gene is TRBJ1-1, the V gene TRBV20-1; D gene unclear. The CDR3 has 12 residues. The germline gives CDR1 DFQATT, CDR2 SNEGSKA (reference sequence). Trimming removed 4 bases from V and 1 base from J, with 7 bases in between. In nucleotides, the CDR3 is TGCAGTGCTACCCGGTCGAACACTGAAGCTTTCTTT. This gives the protein CSATRSNTEAFF.

This clonotype was picked up a small number of times. Here the CDR3 omits its conserved ending phenylalanine or tryptophan, so a read error is the likely source. The chain combines TRBV7-2 with TRBJ1-4, with D uncertain. Trimming cost V 7 bases and J 3 bases, with 12 bases left between them. The CDR3 is 14 amino acids. The germline gives CDR1 SGHTA, CDR2 FQGNSA. For the CDR3, the DNA is TGTGCCAGCACCCCAGCGGGGTCTAATGAAAAACTGTTTTGT. Protein: CASTPAGSNEKLFC.

This clonotype was seen ten or more times. The CDR3 region has the DNA TGTGCCAGCAGCTCAACGCCAAGTTTGACTGAAGCTTTCTTT. Translating gives CASSSTPSLTEAFF. The rearrangement joins TRBV7-2 to TRBJ1-1; D call uncertain. Germline values: CDR1 SGHTA, CDR2 FQGNSA. CDR3 size: 14 residues. V lost 4 bases, J lost 5 bases, and 14 bases lay in between.

This chain connects TRBV6-5 to TRBJ2-7, with D uncertain. V lost 4 bases and J lost 3, with 16 bases in between. The CDR3 sequence is 15 residues long. Germline V gives CDR1 MNHEY, CDR2 SVGAGI. This chain's CDR3 is CASSSLGSTDYEQYF. The DNA for the CDR3 is TGTGCCAGCAGTTCTCTAGGAAGCACTGACTACGAGCAGTACTTC.

The J gene is TRBJ1-1, the V gene TRBV11-2, with no clear D. Germline loops: CDR1 SGHAT, CDR2 FQNNGV. The CDR3 has 14 amino acids. Trimming pared 0 bases from V and 4 bases from J, leaving 9 bases between. The CDR3: CASSLDRSSTEAFF. DNA of the CDR3: TGTGCCAGCAGCTTAGATCGGAGCAGCACTGAAGCTTTCTTT.

CDR3 region: CSVEVGPTGAEQYF. In DNA form, the CDR3 reads TGCAGCGTTGAGGTGGGGCCGACAGGCGCCGAGCAGTACTTC. This chain links TRBV29-1 with TRBJ2-7, with D perhaps TRBD1 (6 bases). The V and J ends lost 3 bases and 6 bases respectively, with 18 bases between them. Germline CDR1 reads SQVTM; CDR2 reads ANQGSEA. This CDR3 is 14 amino acids long.

This clonotype has a count of ten or more. The CDR3 reads CATSRDFGQNEKLFF. The CDR3, as DNA: TGTGCCACCAGCAGAGATTTTGGCCAAAATGAAAAACTGTTTTTT. The V gene is TRBV15, the J gene TRBJ1-4, with D unresolved. V lost 0 bases, J lost 5 bases, and 10 bases lay in between. The length of the CDR3 is 15 residues. Germline-derived CDR1 and CDR2 are LNHNV and YYDKDF (reference sequence).

This clonotype was observed at least ten times. The chain joins TRBV7-2 to TRBJ1-4, with D possibly being TRBD1 (5 bases). Trimming took 0 bases from V and 7 from J, leaving 9 bases between them. CDR3 length equals 14 residues. The germline CDR1 and CDR2 sequences are SGHTA and FQGNSA. The CDR3 DNA reads TGTGCCAGCAGCTTAGCGCGGGGGTCTGAAAAACTGTTTTTT. Protein sequence: CASSLARGSEKLFF.

This clonotype was picked up a small number of times. The CDR3 bases are TGTGCCAGCAGCTCCCCTAATACCGGGACTTACAATGAGCAGTTCTTC. Amino acid sequence: CASSSPNTGTYNEQFF. This chain uses TRBV7-6 with TRBJ2-1; D may be TRBD2 (6 bases). Germline V lookup: CDR1 SGHVS, CDR2 FNYEAQ. The CDR3 covers 16 residues. V shed 4 bases and J shed 4 bases, with 17 bases lying between them. Complete variable domain (other parts from reference TRBV7-6 and TRBJ2-1): GAGVSQSPRYKVTKRGQDVALRCDPISGHVSLYWYRQALGQGPEFLTYFNYEAQQDKSGLPNDRFSAERPEGSISTLTIQRTEQRDSAMYRCASSSPNTGTYNEQFFGPGTRLTVL.

The V call is TRBV20-1, the J call TRBJ2-5, with D hard to call. CDR3 size: 12 residues. V dropped 3 bases and J dropped 1 base, with 6 bases sitting between them. The germline gives CDR1 DFQATT, CDR2 SNEGSKA (reference sequence). The CDR3 sequence is CSASGFQETQYF. The CDR3 coding sequence is TGCAGTGCTAGTGGGTTCCAAGAGACCCAGTACTTC.

This clonotype was seen many times. V gene TRBV4-1 combines with J gene TRBJ1-1, with 8 bases matching TRBD1. There are 16 residues in the CDR3. V lost 0 bases to trimming and J lost 0 bases; unmatched junction nucleotides: 3. Germline V CDR1 and CDR2: MGHRA, YSYEKL. For the CDR3, the DNA is TGCGCCAGCAGCCAAGATTGGACAGGGTTGAACACTGAAGCTTTCTTT. Translating gives CASSQDWTGLNTEAFF.

This clonotype has just a few counts. J is TRBJ2-7 and V is TRBV27; 7 nucleotides agree with TRBD2. Germline CDR1 is MNHEY and CDR2 is SMNVEV (reference sequence). Trimming removed 0 bases from V and 4 bases from J; junction bases left unmatched: 0. The CDR3 spans 13 residues. CDR3 DNA sequence: TGTGCCAGCAGTTTATCGGGGGGGTACGAGCAGTACTTC. It specifies CASSLSGGYEQYF.

To note about this clonotype: A read error is possible here, since a much larger clone lies one base away. The V gene is TRBV20-1, the J gene TRBJ1-5; 7 nucleotides agree with TRBD1. Losses at the gene ends were 5 bases for V and 0 bases for J; bases not matched to a gene: 1. Germline lookup yields CDR1 DFQATT and CDR2 SNEGSKA (reference sequence). CDR3 length: 13 residues. CDR3 protein: CSAGQDSNQPQHF. The CDR3 DNA sequence: TGCAGTGCTGGACAGGATAGCAATCAGCCCCAGCATTTT.